This is a list of T cell receptor beta chains from one sample in a study of blood T cells in healthy people across ages. TCRdb reprocessed the 5' RACE reads via MiXCR and lists one record per CDR3 protein. This table has 1.8 million or so distinct CDR3 sequences, about two fifths appearing once. Input material: blood. Source of these receptors: a human donor in good health. The CDR3 runs from the conserved cysteine through the conserved F or W. The D gene is left open where the match is weak. Not all rows give a size; the values are once, few, many and, for expanded clones, a class.

D gene	J gene	V gene	clone size	CDR3 protein	CDR3 DNA
-	TRBJ2-2	TRBV11-3	-	CASSFQGSGGTGELFF	TGTGCCAGCAGCTTCCAGGGTAGCGGAGGCACCGGGGAGCTGTTTTTT
TRBD1	TRBJ2-7	TRBV29-1	-	CSGQGASEQYF	TGCAGCGGGCAGGGGGCGTCCGAGCAGTACTTC
-	TRBJ1-2	TRBV28	-	CASSQILLRAPKYGYTF	TGTGCCAGCAGTCAAATCCTTCTTAGGGCTCCAAAGTATGGCTACACCTTC
-	TRBJ1-5	TRBV28	-	CASSSVTGWEGNQPQHF	TGTGCCAGCAGTTCCGTGACAGGTTGGGAGGGCAATCAGCCCCAGCATTTT
-	TRBJ2-5	TRBV6-1	few	CASSGPGEETQYF	TGTGCCAGCAGTGGTCCAGGGGAAGAGACCCAGTACTTC
TRBD1	TRBJ2-5	TRBV7-2	-	CASSLRPKGTGALIQETQYF	TGTGCCAGCAGCTTAAGACCGAAGGGGACAGGGGCCCTCATCCAAGAGACCCAGTACTTC
-	TRBJ2-7	TRBV2	few	CASSARGLSYEQYF	TGTGCCAGCAGTGCGCGGGGGCTCTCCTACGAGCAGTACTTC
-	TRBJ1-2	TRBV4-2	few	CASSREPQGYGYTF	TGTGCCAGCAGCCGAGAGCCCCAGGGTTATGGCTACACCTTC
-	TRBJ1-2	TRBV4-3	-	CASSQEGTPYDGYTF	TGCGCCAGCAGCCAAGAAGGGACACCCTACGATGGCTACACCTTC
TRBD1	TRBJ2-7	TRBV7-8	-	CASSKNRDSFYEQYF	TGTGCCAGCAGCAAAAACCGGGACAGCTTCTACGAGCAGTACTTC
TRBD1	TRBJ2-1	TRBV4-3	-	CASSQESPRGFGNEQFF	TGCGCCAGCAGCCAAGAGTCACCCAGGGGGTTCGGAAATGAGCAGTTCTTC
-	TRBJ2-3	TRBV4-2	-	CASSQGLRASTDTQYF	TGTGCCAGCAGCCAGGGTCTTCGGGCTAGCACAGATACGCAGTATTTT
-	TRBJ2-7	TRBV30	-	CAWSVNRYYEQYF	TGTGCCTGGAGTGTCAACAGATACTACGAGCAGTACTTC
-	TRBJ1-4	TRBV3-1	-	CASSHHAGEKLFF	TGTGCCAGCAGCCACCACGCCGGGGAAAAACTGTTTTTT
-	TRBJ2-5	TRBV9	-	CASNALRAGGPGETQYF	TGTGCCAGCAACGCCCTTAGAGCTGGGGGTCCGGGTGAGACCCAGTACTTC
TRBD2	TRBJ2-3	TRBV7-2	few	CASSLELLAGSDTQYF	TGTGCCAGCAGCTTAGAGTTACTAGCGGGTTCAGATACGCAGTATTTT
-	TRBJ2-7	TRBV20-1	few	CSARVPGSYEQYF	TGCAGTGCTAGAGTCCCAGGTTCCTACGAGCAGTACTTC
-	TRBJ2-1	TRBV4-3	-	CASSHGPDNEQFF	TGCGCCAGCAGCCATGGACCAGACAATGAGCAGTTCTTC
-	TRBJ1-1	TRBV4-2	-	CASSQDEVRAGVF	TGTGCCAGCAGCCAAGACGAGGTGAGGGCCGGGGTCTTT
-	TRBJ2-1	TRBV5-1	-	CASSTYMSSYNEQFF	TGCGCCAGCAGCACTTACATGAGCTCCTACAATGAGCAGTTCTTC
TRBD1	TRBJ2-7	TRBV27	-	CASSLLSGGLYEQYF	TGTGCCAGCAGTTTACTTTCAGGGGGTCTGTACGAGCAGTACTTC
TRBD2	TRBJ2-3	TRBV3-1	few	CASSQVGLAGASTDTQYF	TGTGCCAGCAGCCAAGTGGGGCTAGCGGGGGCCAGCACAGATACGCAGTATTTT
-	TRBJ2-5	TRBV4-1	-	CASSASPGAKTQYF	TGCGCCAGCAGCGCCTCCCCCGGGGCAAAGACCCAGTACTTC
-	TRBJ2-7	TRBV20-1	few	CSAREQLLPEQYF	TGCAGTGCTAGGGAACAGCTTTTGCCCGAGCAGTACTTC
-	TRBJ2-5	TRBV29-1	many	CSAEGRQETQYF	TGCAGCGCCGAGGGCCGCCAAGAGACCCAGTACTTC
TRBD2	TRBJ2-1	TRBV11-2	-	CASSLNSGGSYNEQFF	TGTGCCAGCAGCTTAAATAGCGGGGGCTCCTACAATGAGCAGTTCTTC
TRBD2	TRBJ2-3	TRBV20-1	-	CSARTSSGGPGDTQYF	TGCAGTGCTAGAACATCTAGCGGGGGACCCGGGGATACGCAGTATTTT
-	TRBJ2-7	TRBV28	-	CASSFTLSYEQYF	TGTGCCAGCAGTTTCACTTTATCCTACGAGCAGTACTTC
-	TRBJ1-5	TRBV7-4	-	CSSSLSDAVPKSNQPQHF	TGTTCCAGCAGCTTAAGTGATGCGGTCCCTAAAAGCAATCAGCCCCAGCATTTT
TRBD2	TRBJ2-1	TRBV5-1	-	CASSFGEGTYNEQFF	TGCGCCAGCAGCTTTGGGGAGGGCACCTACAATGAGCAGTTCTTC
-	TRBJ2-5	TRBV29-1	many	CSVEEGTPLVETQYF	TGCAGCGTTGAAGAAGGGACACCTCTGGTGGAGACCCAGTACTTC
-	TRBJ2-2	TRBV27	-	CASSYLQGGELFF	TGTGCCAGCAGTTACCTACAGGGCGGGGAGCTGTTTTTT
-	TRBJ1-2	TRBV19	few	CATKSLGQGYYGYTF	TGTGCCACAAAGTCTTTGGGGCAAGGATACTATGGCTACACCTTC
TRBD2	TRBJ2-1	TRBV2	once	CASSDYSGGSNNEQFF	TGTGCCAGCAGTGATTATAGCGGGGGGTCCAACAATGAGCAGTTCTTC
-	TRBJ1-2	TRBV2	once	CASRDEESYGYTF	TGTGCCAGCAGGGACGAGGAAAGCTATGGCTACACCTTC
-	TRBJ2-7	TRBV5-1	-	CASSFYREAYEQYF	TGCGCCAGTAGCTTTTACAGGGAGGCCTACGAGCAGTACTTC
-	TRBJ1-1	TRBV5-1	few	CASRLRADTEAFF	TGCGCCAGCAGATTGAGGGCCGACACTGAAGCTTTCTTT
-	TRBJ2-4	TRBV6-5	-	CASSPSPKNIQYF	TGTGCCAGCAGTCCATCACCCAAAAACATTCAGTACTTC
-	TRBJ2-1	TRBV7-3	few	CASSLMLGPYEQFF	TGTGCCAGCAGTTTAATGTTGGGACCCTACGAGCAGTTCTTC
-	TRBJ2-3	TRBV20-1	-	CSATDGASRDTQYF	TGCAGTGCTACCGATGGGGCGAGTAGAGATACGCAGTATTTT
TRBD1	TRBJ2-7	TRBV10-3	-	CAISRADRGCEQYF	TGTGCCATCAGCCGAGCGGACAGGGGATGCGAGCAGTACTTC
-	TRBJ2-5	TRBV7-9	-	CASSPASGQTWGTQYF	TGTGCCAGCAGCCCAGCGTCAGGGCAAACCTGGGGGACCCAGTACTTC
-	TRBJ2-5	TRBV5-1	-	CASSLRVAEIQETQYF	TGCGCCAGCAGCTTGAGGGTAGCGGAAATACAAGAGACCCAGTACTTC
-	TRBJ1-5	TRBV7-2	-	CASSLGDEWPQHF	TGTGCCAGCAGCTTAGGTGACGAATGGCCCCAGCATTTT
-	TRBJ2-5	TRBV5-5	-	CAGSSRWGEETQYF	TGTGCCGGCAGCTCTAGGTGGGGTGAGGAGACCCAGTACTTC
TRBD2	TRBJ2-1	TRBV5-1	-	CVSSLEPAGYNEQFF	TGCGTCAGCAGCTTGGAGCCAGCGGGGTACAATGAGCAGTTCTTC
-	TRBJ2-3	TRBV6-2/TRBV6-3	-	CASSYPDRTLTQYF	TGTGCCAGCAGTTACCCCGACAGGACCCTTACGCAGTATTTT
-	TRBJ2-1	TRBV11-2	few	CASTSQPGGGKFF	TGTGCCAGCACCTCACAGCCAGGGGGAGGGAAGTTCTTC
-	TRBJ2-7	TRBV7-9	few	CASSWGINEQYF	TGTGCCAGCAGCTGGGGGATCAACGAGCAGTACTTC
-	TRBJ2-1	TRBV24-1	few	CATSDFEAYNEQFF	TGTGCCACCAGTGATTTTGAAGCGTACAATGAGCAGTTCTTC
TRBD2	TRBJ2-3	TRBV11-2	-	CASSFLAGVPDTQYF	TGTGCCAGCAGCTTTCTAGCGGGGGTCCCAGATACGCAGTATTTT
-	TRBJ2-1	TRBV5-6	-	CASSRQENNEQFF	TGTGCCAGCAGTCGACAGGAAAACAATGAGCAGTTCTTC
TRBD2	TRBJ2-4	TRBV20-1	-	CCAGPGTSGGAKYF	TGCTGTGCTGGGCCAGGGACTAGCGGGGGGGCCAAGTACTTC
-	TRBJ2-1	TRBV15	many	CATSRAGGRNEQFF	TGTGCCACCAGCAGAGCAGGGGGGCGCAATGAGCAGTTCTTC